These 18 T cell receptor beta chains share one sample of origin, sequenced in a study of blood T cells in healthy people across ages. A J-beta primer mix and a sample-barcoded 5' primer were used in a second PCR of roughly 6 to 12 cycles. TCRdb called the 5' RACE reads again in MiXCR, with one record for every CDR3 protein. The repertoire includes about 620,000 distinct CDR3 sequences, 40% to 65% of them detected once, and roughly 12% sits in the top ten. Input material: blood. The receptors originated from a woman older than 75 in good health.

This clonotype was seen only a few times. This chain connects TRBV30 to TRBJ2-3; D remains unclear. CDR3 length: 12 amino acids. Per the germline V gene, CDR1 is GTSNPN and CDR2 is SVGIG (reference sequence). The V gene lost 0 bases and the J gene lost 6 bases, with 7 bases spanning the gap. The CDR3 sequence is CAWSVGGDTQYF. The CDR3, as DNA: TGTGCCTGGAGTGTAGGTGGGGATACGCAGTATTTT.

The genes are TRBV20-1 and TRBJ2-2; no clear D gene. The CDR3 is made up of 13 amino acids. The V gene's germline CDR1 is DFQATT and CDR2 SNEGSKA (reference sequence). V lost 3 bases, J lost 1 base, and 6 bases lay in between. CDR3 DNA sequence: TGCAGTGCTAGTATCCAGAACACCGGGGAGCTGTTTTTT. Its translation: CSASIQNTGELFF.

The genes are TRBV15 and TRBJ2-1; 8 bases are shared with TRBD2. The CDR3 spans 15 residues. The ends lost 1 base at V and 10 bases at J; junction bases unmatched: 9. Germline CDR1 is LNHNV and CDR2 is YYDKDF (reference sequence). CDR3 nucleotide sequence: TGTGCCACCAGCAGAGGAACCCGGGGGGGAGTAGAGCAGTTCTTC. This codes for CATSRGTRGGVEQFF.

CDR3 nucleotides: TGCAGCGTTGGGGAAGGGTATCAGCCCCAGCATTTT. Its translation is CSVGEGYQPQHF. The gene calls are TRBV29-1 and TRBJ1-5; D not certain. Trimming removed 4 bases from V and 5 bases from J, with 9 bases in between. This CDR3 spans 12 amino acids. The germline gives CDR1 SQVTM, CDR2 ANQGSEA.

This chain uses TRBV7-2 with TRBJ2-3, with 12 bases matching TRBD2. Trimming cost V 2 bases and J 1 base; bases outside gene matches: 1. Germline-derived CDR1 and CDR2 are SGHTA and FQGNSA. This CDR3 has 16 residues. Here the CDR3 DNA reads TGTGCCAGCAGCTTAAGGACTAGCGGGGGCACAGATACGCAGTATTTT. Translating it yields CASSLRTSGGTDTQYF.

This clonotype was seen only a few times. The chain links TRBV6-6 to TRBJ1-2, with D maybe TRBD1 (6 bases). This CDR3 contains 14 residues. Trimming stripped 5 bases from V and 7 bases from J, with 17 bases between. Germline V gives CDR1 MNHNY, CDR2 SVGAGI (reference sequence). The CDR3 nucleotides read TGTGCCAGCAGTAGATGGGGGCTGATAACTGGCTACACCTTC. It encodes CASSRWGLITGYTF.

This clonotype has just a few counts. This chain connects TRBV12-3 or TRBV12-4 to TRBJ2-2; 8 positions agree with TRBD1. CDR3 length: 15 amino acids. Trimming removed 4 bases from V and 2 bases from J; junction bases left unmatched: 3. CDR3 nucleotide sequence: TGTGCCAGCAGTTACAGGGGGATAAACACCGGGGAGCTGTTTTTT. It encodes CASSYRGINTGELFF.

This clonotype was observed once. This likely comes from a read error, as the CDR3 has no conserved phenylalanine or tryptophan at its end. The chain combines TRBV20-1 with TRBJ2-1; TRBD2 aligns across 9 bases. The CDR3 is 14 residues long. CDR1 DFQATT and CDR2 SNEGSKA come from the germline V gene (reference sequence). The CDR3 region is CSTSSGSSYNEQFL. The DNA of the CDR3 is TGCAGTACTAGTAGCGGGAGCTCCTACAATGAGCAGTTCTTG.

This clonotype occurred a few times. The V call is TRBV4-1, the J call TRBJ1-1; a possible D gene is TRBD1 (6 bases). The CDR3 has 16 amino acids. V was clipped by 0 bases and J by 7 bases, with 18 bases between them. Germline V gene data show CDR1 as MGHRA and CDR2 as YSYEKL. CDR3 sequence: CASSQDQSQGRGEAFF. The CDR3 coding sequence is TGCGCCAGCAGCCAAGATCAATCCCAGGGGCGTGGTGAAGCTTTCTTT.

The rearrangement links TRBV7-9 to TRBJ1-1, with TRBD1 identical over 7 bases. The CDR3 length is 14 residues. Germline V lookup: CDR1 SEHNR, CDR2 FQNEAQ (reference sequence). The J segment lost 7 bases and the V segment lost 5 bases, leaving 10 bases of the junction unmatched. The CDR3, as DNA: TGTGCCAGCAGCCTAACCGGGACAGCGGTTGAAGCTTTCTTT. This sequence encodes CASSLTGTAVEAFF. Based on the CDR3 plus reference TRBV7-9 and TRBJ1-1, the full variable domain is DTGVSQNPRHKITKRGQNVTFRCDPISEHNRLYWYRQTLGQGPEFLTYFQNEAQLEKSRLLSDRFSAERPKGSFSTLEIQRTEQGDSAMYLCASSLTGTAVEAFFGQGTRLTVV.

Comments on this clonotype: Being one base from a much bigger clone, this may be a read error. The chain links TRBV28 to TRBJ2-7; TRBD1 agrees at 9 bases. Germline CDR1 and CDR2: MDHEN and SYDVKM. The CDR3 extends over 13 amino acids. Here the CDR3 reads CVWSSGQGLEQYF. The CDR3 DNA sequence: TGTGTCTGGAGCTCGGGACAGGGTCTCGAGCAGTACTTC.

This clonotype has a handful of counts. A read error is possible here, since a much larger clone lies one base away. This chain links TRBV29-1 with TRBJ2-6; 7 bases match TRBD1. Germline V gene lookup returns CDR1 SQVTM and CDR2 ANQGSEA. This CDR3 region has 15 residues. Here the CDR3 reads CNKGADRSGANVLTF. Written as DNA, the CDR3 is TGCAACAAGGGGGCCGATCGATCTGGGGCCAACGTCCTGACTTTC.

The V and J genes are TRBV20-1 and TRBJ1-5; D unresolved. Looked up from germline, CDR1 is DFQATT and CDR2 is SNEGSKA (reference sequence). V shed 0 bases and J shed 4 bases, with 10 bases lying between them. There are 14 residues in the CDR3. The CDR3 region is CSARDTRANQPQHF. The CDR3, as DNA: TGCAGTGCTAGAGATACGAGGGCGAATCAGCCCCAGCATTTT.

The chain recombines TRBV6-1 with TRBJ2-1; 12 nucleotides line up with TRBD2. J lost 6 bases, V lost 2 bases, and 8 bases had no gene match. Germline CDR1 and CDR2: MNHNS and SASEGT. This CDR3 comprises 17 residues. The CDR3 sequence is CASSERVGTSGRNEQFF. The CDR3 nucleotides read TGTGCCAGCAGTGAAAGAGTCGGGACTAGCGGGCGCAATGAGCAGTTCTTC.

The rearrangement joins TRBV12-3 or TRBV12-4 to TRBJ2-5; 8 nucleotides align to TRBD2. This CDR3 has 12 residues. Germline trimming cut 6 bases from V and 7 bases from J; bases unmatched to any gene: 4. The CDR3 DNA reads as TGTGCCAGCAGCCCGACTAGCGCGACCCAGTACTTC. It codes for CASSPTSATQYF.

This sequence joins TRBV4-1 and TRBJ2-1; D not certain. CDR3 length: 13 amino acids. Trimming removed 3 bases from V and 8 bases from J, with 11 bases in between. Germline lookup yields CDR1 MGHRA and CDR2 YSYEKL. CDR3 nucleotides: TGCGCCAGCAGCCAGTCTCGGATGGATGAGCAGTTCTTC. This translates into CASSQSRMDEQFF.

The chain links TRBV7-9 to TRBJ1-6; D gene ambiguous. The V and J ends lost 3 bases and 6 bases respectively, with 9 bases between them. Germline V gives CDR1 SEHNR, CDR2 FQNEAQ (reference sequence). CDR3 length: 14 amino acids. The CDR3 DNA sequence: TGTGCCAGCAGCTTTAATGGCCTTAATTCACCCCTCCACTTT. This translates into CASSFNGLNSPLHF. Full variable domain (missing parts from reference TRBV7-9 and TRBJ1-6): DTGVSQNPRHKITKRGQNVTFRCDPISEHNRLYWYRQTLGQGPEFLTYFQNEAQLEKSRLLSDRFSAERPKGSFSTLEIQRTEQGDSAMYLCASSFNGLNSPLHFGNGTRLTVT.

This clonotype was detected ten times or more. The chain employs TRBV20-1 and TRBJ2-5; 9 nucleotides match TRBD2. The CDR3 has 12 residues. The ends lost 6 bases at V and 4 bases at J; junction bases unmatched: 3. Germline V CDR1 and CDR2: DFQATT, SNEGSKA (reference sequence). The CDR3 sequence: CSASGGRETQYF. CDR3 nucleotides: TGCAGTGCCAGCGGGGGGCGAGAGACCCAGTACTTC.